The 8 T cell receptor beta chains in this list originate from one sample, sequenced in a study of blood T cell repertoires in COVID-19. The table came from immunoSEQ multiplex PCR; TCRdb's copy has only in-frame clones and leaves some out. Altogether about 48,000 clones are present, around 85% being singletons, with the ten largest covering roughly 14%. Sample: peripheral blood. The source is a human donor in a cohort sampled during active COVID-19. The donor label of this sample is uncertain.

The rearrangement joins TRBV6-5 to TRBJ1-1, with a tentative D call TRBD1 (6 bases). From germline, CDR1 is MNHEY and CDR2 SVGAGI. V lost 6 bases and J 8 bases, leaving 16 bases between the germline ends. CDR3 size: 13 residues. The CDR3 DNA is TGTGCCAGCAGACCCGACCTTAGGGGGGAAGCTTTCTTT. Translated, it gives CASRPDLRGEAFF.

V and J are TRBV19 and TRBJ2-2; the D gene is possibly TRBD1 (6 bases). CDR3 length: 16 amino acids. Germline V gene data show CDR1 as LNHDA and CDR2 as SQIVND (reference sequence). The V gene lost 6 bases and the J gene lost 1 base, with 15 bases spanning the gap. This CDR3 reads CASSPWQGRNTGELFF. The CDR3 region has the DNA TGTGCCAGTAGCCCCTGGCAGGGGAGGAACACCGGGGAGCTGTTTTTT.

V is TRBV13 and J is TRBJ1-2; a weak D match, TRBD1 (5 bases). V lost 8 bases, J lost 7 bases, and 14 bases lay in between. CDR3 size: 12 residues. Germline-derived CDR1 and CDR2 are PRHDT and FYEKMQ (reference sequence). The CDR3 coding sequence is TGTGCCAGCGCCTGGGGGGGTGGTGGCTACACCTTC. Translation: CASAWGGGGYTF.

The rearrangement uses TRBV6-5 and TRBJ1-1; 8 nucleotides align to TRBD1. Germline CDR1 MNHEY, CDR2 SVGAGI. The CDR3 sequence is 13 residues long. With V trimmed by 10 bases and J by 0 bases, 4 bases remained unmatched. The CDR3 nucleotides are TGTGCCACCCGGACAGGGTTGAACACTGAAGCTTTCTTT. This encodes CATRTGLNTEAFF.

The genes are TRBV6-5 and TRBJ1-6; D is ambiguous. V gave up 1 base and J gave up 0 bases, with 7 bases separating them. The CDR3 totals 16 residues. From germline, CDR1 is MNHEY and CDR2 SVGAGI. CDR3 coding DNA: TGTGCCAGCAGTTACTACCGTAGCTCCTATAATTCACCCCTCCACTTT. This gives the protein CASSYYRSSYNSPLHF.

The gene calls are TRBV5-1 and TRBJ2-1; TRBD1 matches at 8 bases. Germline V gene sequence: CDR1 SGHRS, CDR2 YFSETQ. The CDR3 runs 15 residues. J lost 8 bases, V lost 4 bases, and 11 bases had no gene match. CDR3 amino acids: CASSRGQGQLDEQFF. For the CDR3, the DNA is TGCGCCAGCAGCCGAGGACAGGGTCAACTCGATGAGCAGTTCTTC.

V usage is TRBV28 and J usage is TRBJ1-2, with 7 positions matching TRBD1. Germline lookup yields CDR1 MDHEN and CDR2 SYDVKM. The J segment lost 1 base and the V segment lost 5 bases, leaving 7 bases of the junction unmatched. This CDR3 is 15 amino acids long. CDR3 sequence reads: CASSGRGNRNYGYTF. CDR3 DNA: TGTGCCAGCAGTGGCAGGGGGAATCGTAACTATGGCTACACCTTC.

This clone was found once. The chain uses TRBV6-2 or TRBV6-3 and TRBJ2-5, with D perhaps matching TRBD1 (5 bases). From germline, CDR1 is MNHEY and CDR2 SVGEGT. This CDR3 spans 15 amino acids. Trimming stripped 2 bases from V and 5 bases from J, with 15 bases between. In nucleotides, the CDR3 is TGTGCCAGCAGTTACGCAGGGTCATACGGGGAGACCCAGTACTTC. The encoded protein is CASSYAGSYGETQYF.